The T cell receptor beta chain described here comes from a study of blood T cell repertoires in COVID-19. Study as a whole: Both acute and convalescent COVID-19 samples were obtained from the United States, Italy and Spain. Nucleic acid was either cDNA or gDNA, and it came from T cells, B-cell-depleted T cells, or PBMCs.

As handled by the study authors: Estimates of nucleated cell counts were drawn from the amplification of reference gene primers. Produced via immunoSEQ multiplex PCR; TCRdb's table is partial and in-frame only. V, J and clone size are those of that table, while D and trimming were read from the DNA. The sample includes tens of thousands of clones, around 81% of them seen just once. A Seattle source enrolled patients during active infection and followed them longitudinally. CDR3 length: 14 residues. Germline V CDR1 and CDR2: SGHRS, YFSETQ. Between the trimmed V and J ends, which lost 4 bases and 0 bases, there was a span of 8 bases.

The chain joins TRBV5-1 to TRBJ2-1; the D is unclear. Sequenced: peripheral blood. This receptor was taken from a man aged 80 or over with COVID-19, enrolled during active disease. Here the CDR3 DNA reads TGCGCCAGCAGCGAGGTGAGCTCCTACAATGAGCAGTTCTTC. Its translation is CASSEVSSYNEQFF.